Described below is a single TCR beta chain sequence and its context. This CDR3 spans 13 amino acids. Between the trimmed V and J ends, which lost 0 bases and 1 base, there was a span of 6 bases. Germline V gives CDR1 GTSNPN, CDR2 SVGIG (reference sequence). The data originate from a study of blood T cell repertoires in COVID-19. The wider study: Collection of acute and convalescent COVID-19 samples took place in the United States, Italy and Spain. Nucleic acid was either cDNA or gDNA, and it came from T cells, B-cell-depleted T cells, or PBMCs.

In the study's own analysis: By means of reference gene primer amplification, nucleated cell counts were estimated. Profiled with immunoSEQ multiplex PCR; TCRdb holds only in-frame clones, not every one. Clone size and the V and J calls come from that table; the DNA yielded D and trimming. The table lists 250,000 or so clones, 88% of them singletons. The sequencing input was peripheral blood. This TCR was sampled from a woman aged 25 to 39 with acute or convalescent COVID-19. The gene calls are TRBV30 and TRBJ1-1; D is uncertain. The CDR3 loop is CAWSVGRNTEAFF. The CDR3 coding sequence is TGTGCCTGGAGTGTAGGGAGGAACACTGAAGCTTTCTTT.